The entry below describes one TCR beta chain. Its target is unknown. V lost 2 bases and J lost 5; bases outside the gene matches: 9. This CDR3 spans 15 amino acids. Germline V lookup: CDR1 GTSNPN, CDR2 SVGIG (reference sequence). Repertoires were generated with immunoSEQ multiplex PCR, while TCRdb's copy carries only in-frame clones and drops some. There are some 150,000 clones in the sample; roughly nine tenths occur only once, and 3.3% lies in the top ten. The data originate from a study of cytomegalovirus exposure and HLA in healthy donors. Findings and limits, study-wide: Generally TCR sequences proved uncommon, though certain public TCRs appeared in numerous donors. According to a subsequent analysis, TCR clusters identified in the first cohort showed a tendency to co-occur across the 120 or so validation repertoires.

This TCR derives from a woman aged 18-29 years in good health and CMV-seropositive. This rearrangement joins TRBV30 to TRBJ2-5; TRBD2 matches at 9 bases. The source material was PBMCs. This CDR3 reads CAWSQWGGRGETQYF. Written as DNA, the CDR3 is TGTGCCTGGAGTCAGTGGGGCGGGAGGGGGGAGACCCAGTACTTC.